This passage covers 27 T cell receptor beta chains from one sample sequenced in a study of response to subunit inactivated influenza vaccine. A single record per CDR3 protein comes from TCRdb applying MiXCR to the RT-PCR reads. This table holds hundreds of thousands of distinct CDR3 sequences, approximately 15% found once. The source was PBMCs from blood, collected 12 days after vaccination. These receptors originate from a man aged 50 to 60 who received an inactivated influenza vaccine.

J is TRBJ2-1 and V is TRBV4-3, with no clear D. Germline V lookup: CDR1 LGHNA, CDR2 YSLEER. CDR3 length equals 17 residues. V shed 1 base and J shed 2 bases, with 15 bases lying between them. The CDR3 reads CASSQVFGVPAYNEQFF. In DNA, the CDR3 is TGCGCCAGCAGCCAAGTGTTCGGTGTACCGGCCTACAATGAGCAGTTCTTC.

The chain joins TRBV6-1 to TRBJ1-2, with D uncertain. In germline, CDR1 is MNHNS, CDR2 SASEGT. V lost 6 bases to trimming and J lost 7 bases, with 15 bases between them. This CDR3 has 13 residues. Here the CDR3 DNA reads TGTGCCAGCAGGAAGGACCGCCGGGGTGGCTACACCTTC. Encoded protein: CASRKDRRGGYTF.

The chain links TRBV7-2 to TRBJ2-1, with 16 bases fitting TRBD2. Losses at the gene ends were 5 bases for V and 15 bases for J; bases not matched to a gene: 7. Per germline, CDR1 SGHTA and CDR2 FQGNSA. The CDR3 loop spans 14 amino acids. The CDR3 nucleotides are TGTGCCAGCAGCCTAGGGACTAGCGGGGGGGCTGGGTTCTTC. This encodes CASSLGTSGGAGFF.

The rearrangement uses TRBV18 and TRBJ2-5; D not certain. The CDR3 spans 14 residues. Trimming pared 1 base from V and 4 bases from J, leaving 10 bases between. CDR1 and CDR2 (germline): KGHSH, LQKENI. The CDR3 nucleotides read TGTGCCAGCTCACCACTTTCGGTGCCAGAGACCCAGTACTTC. It translates to CASSPLSVPETQYF.

This clonotype was seen only a few times. The chain carries TRBV2 and TRBJ2-3; 8 bases are shared with TRBD2. The CDR3 consists of 15 residues. The germline V gene encodes CDR1 SNHLY and CDR2 FYNNEI. Unmatched junction bases numbered 10, after V lost 11 bases and J lost 0 bases. The CDR3 is CASSGGSTSTDTQYF. The CDR3 nucleotides read TGTGCCTCCAGCGGGGGCTCGACTAGCACAGATACGCAGTATTTT.

For this clonotype: The CDR3 does not close with the conserved phenylalanine or tryptophan, likely indicating a read error. The V gene is TRBV6-1, the J gene TRBJ1-2, with 7 positions matching TRBD1. Germline V gene lookup returns CDR1 MNHNS and CDR2 SASEGT. V shed 6 bases, J shed 4 bases, and the junction held 5 bases outside the gene matches. The CDR3 is made up of 13 amino acids. The CDR3 is CASSNGTVYGYTV. In nucleotides, the CDR3 is TGTGCCAGCAGCAACGGGACAGTCTATGGCTACACCGTC.

This clonotype was counted a few times. The gene calls are TRBV5-1 and TRBJ1-6, with TRBD1 identical over 11 bases. V lost 0 bases and J lost 16; bases outside the gene matches: 9. This CDR3 contains 15 residues. Germline assignment: CDR1 SGHRS and CDR2 YFSETQ. The CDR3 region has the DNA TGCGCCAGCAGCTTGGGCAGGACAGGGGGCGCGACGCTCCACTTT. Its protein is CASSLGRTGGATLHF.

This clonotype turned up a few times. The chain joins TRBV11-2 to TRBJ2-1; D remains ambiguous. Germline lookup yields CDR1 SGHAT and CDR2 FQNNGV. The ends were cut back, 3 bases at V and 0 bases at J, with 9 bases in the middle. This CDR3 spans 15 amino acids. This chain's CDR3 is CASSLRPYSYNEQFF. The CDR3 DNA is TGTGCCAGCAGCTTGCGCCCATACTCCTACAATGAGCAGTTCTTC.

This chain joins TRBV20-1 and TRBJ2-7; maybe TRBD2 (6 bases). CDR3 size: 12 residues. Trimming stripped 4 bases from V and 3 bases from J, with 10 bases between. In germline, CDR1 is DFQATT, CDR2 SNEGSKA (reference sequence). This CDR3 is CSATKGGYEQYF. The CDR3 DNA reads TGCAGTGCTACAAAGGGAGGCTACGAGCAGTACTTC.

CDR3 DNA: TGTGCCAGCAGCCCGGGACTGGTCGTCCCAGATACGCAGTATTTT. It yields the protein CASSPGLVVPDTQYF. V and J are TRBV14 and TRBJ2-3, with TRBD2 as a possible D gene (6 bases). Germline CDR1 is SGHDN and CDR2 is FVKESK. The CDR3 consists of 15 residues. Trimming cost V 4 bases and J 4 bases, with 15 bases left between them.

The chain combines TRBV4-1 with TRBJ2-7; TRBD2 agrees at 7 bases. The CDR3 spans 15 residues. The germline V gene encodes CDR1 MGHRA and CDR2 YSYEKL. V was pared by 0 bases and J by 6 bases, with 8 bases of the junction left unmatched. DNA for the CDR3: TGCGCCAGCAGCCAAGACGGGCGGGGGTTGGGCGAGCAGTACTTC. Translated, it gives CASSQDGRGLGEQYF.

This clonotype was found once. Here the CDR3 reads CASSPINSNQPQHF. In nucleotides, the CDR3 is TGTGCCAGCAGCCCTATTAACAGCAATCAGCCCCAGCATTTT. The genes are TRBV28 and TRBJ1-5, with D uncertain. V lost 6 bases, J lost 1 base, and 10 bases lay in between. CDR1 MDHEN and CDR2 SYDVKM come from the germline V gene. The CDR3 extends over 14 amino acids.

J is TRBJ2-3 and V is TRBV7-6; perhaps D is TRBD1 or TRBD2 (5 bases each). There are 12 residues in the CDR3. Deletions cut 5 bases from V and 6 bases from J, with 9 bases between. CDR1 and CDR2 (germline): SGHVS, FNYEAQ. In DNA form, the CDR3 reads TGTGCCAGCAGCCGGGACGCGGATACGCAGTATTTT. Amino acid sequence: CASSRDADTQYF.

The chain is built from TRBV4-2 and TRBJ2-1; 7 bases line up with TRBD2. V trimming: 5 bases; J trimming: 0 bases; junction bases outside the gene matches: 13. This CDR3 is 18 amino acids long. Germline lookup yields CDR1 LGHNA and CDR2 YNFKEQ. For the CDR3, the DNA is TGTGCCAGCAGCTCGCGGATGAGCTGGGAGGGCTCCTACAATGAGCAGTTCTTC. Residues: CASSSRMSWEGSYNEQFF.

The V and J genes are TRBV5-1 and TRBJ2-7; possibly TRBD2 for D (5 bases). The CDR3 has 14 amino acids. The V end was cut by 1 base, the J end by 3 bases, with 11 bases between. Germline CDR1 SGHRS, CDR2 YFSETQ. CDR3 coding DNA: TGCGCCAGCAGCTTGCGGAGCGGCCACTACGAGCAGTACTTC. This gives the protein CASSLRSGHYEQYF.

The rearrangement uses TRBV6-5 and TRBJ1-1; D is ambiguous. The germline V gene encodes CDR1 MNHEY and CDR2 SVGAGI. The V end lost 1 base, the J end lost 0 bases, and 9 bases lay between the germline ends. This CDR3 comprises 15 residues. The CDR3 protein is CASSYLSYMNTEAFF. CDR3 bases: TGTGCCAGCAGTTACTTATCCTACATGAACACTGAAGCTTTCTTT.

This clonotype was detected a few times. This sequence joins TRBV10-3 and TRBJ2-5; D might be TRBD2 (6 bases). V gave up 8 bases and J gave up 2 bases, with 9 bases separating them. The CDR3 has 12 residues. The germline gives CDR1 ENHRY, CDR2 SYGVKD. This CDR3 is CAILAGQETQYF. The CDR3 DNA reads as TGTGCCATCCTCGCGGGACAAGAGACCCAGTACTTC.

Only a few counts were recorded for this clonotype. The chain has TRBV20-1 and TRBJ1-5, with D possibly TRBD1 on 5 matching bases. This CDR3 has 13 residues. Germline lookup yields CDR1 DFQATT and CDR2 SNEGSKA (reference sequence). The V end was cut by 5 bases, the J end by 4 bases, with 12 bases between. The chain's CDR3 is CSADRQPNQPQHF. The CDR3 DNA reads TGCAGTGCTGATAGACAGCCTAATCAGCCCCAGCATTTT.

This clonotype came up a few times. This sequence joins TRBV5-1 and TRBJ2-7, with TRBD1 matching 7 bases. J lost 6 bases, V lost 4 bases, and 10 bases had no gene match. The length of the CDR3 is 14 residues. Germline V lookup: CDR1 SGHRS, CDR2 YFSETQ. The CDR3 sequence: CASSETGTAREQYF. CDR3 in DNA: TGCGCCAGCAGCGAGACCGGGACAGCACGCGAGCAGTACTTC.

The chain is built from TRBV5-1 and TRBJ2-5, with D perhaps being TRBD1 or TRBD2 (5 bases each). Germline CDR1 reads SGHRS; CDR2 reads YFSETQ. The V end lost 2 bases, the J end lost 3 bases, and 20 bases lay between the germline ends. The CDR3 sequence is 17 residues long. CDR3 protein: CASSFGLVGVEKETQYF. The CDR3 region has the DNA TGCGCCAGCAGCTTCGGTCTGGTGGGGGTAGAGAAAGAGACCCAGTACTTC.

The rearrangement links TRBV7-9 to TRBJ2-1; a weak D match, TRBD2 (6 bases). V was clipped by 7 bases and J by 5 bases, with 18 bases between them. Germline V gene lookup returns CDR1 SEHNR and CDR2 FQNEAQ (reference sequence). CDR3 length equals 15 residues. The CDR3 nucleotides read TGTGCCAGCACCACGGGAGAAGGGAGTAACAATGAGCAGTTCTTC. As protein: CASTTGEGSNNEQFF.

This clonotype was detected many times. V gene TRBV7-6 combines with J gene TRBJ2-1; D might be TRBD1 (7 bases). This CDR3 has 15 residues. The V gene's germline CDR1 is SGHVS and CDR2 FNYEAQ. V lost 4 bases and J 3 bases, leaving 13 bases between the germline ends. The chain's CDR3 is CASSSGQGGYNEQFF. The DNA for the CDR3 is TGTGCCAGCAGCTCCGGGCAGGGGGGCTACAATGAGCAGTTCTTC.

The chain has TRBV12-3 or TRBV12-4 and TRBJ2-1; D is ambiguous. CDR3 length equals 14 residues. Trimming pared 7 bases from V and 8 bases from J, leaving 18 bases between. CDR3 DNA sequence: TGTGCCAGCACGACGGAAGTGGTAGCCGATGAGCAGTTCTTC. Translating it yields CASTTEVVADEQFF.

The rearrangement links TRBV5-1 to TRBJ1-6; D may be TRBD1 (6 bases). Between the trimmed V and J ends, which lost 5 bases and 12 bases, there was a span of 18 bases. Germline V gives CDR1 SGHRS, CDR2 YFSETQ. This CDR3 comprises 14 residues. CDR3 DNA sequence: TGCGCCAGCAGGTTAACAGGGCAGGGAGAACCCCTCCACTTT. It codes for CASRLTGQGEPLHF.

V usage is TRBV6-2 or TRBV6-3 and J usage is TRBJ2-7, with 10 bases that match TRBD1. Trimming cost V 5 bases and J 2 bases; bases outside gene matches: 15. The germline V gene encodes CDR1 MNHEY and CDR2 SVGEGT. The CDR3 sequence is 18 residues long. The CDR3 is CASSPRDRGRQNAYEQYF. CDR3 coding DNA: TGTGCCAGCAGTCCCCGGGACAGGGGACGCCAAAATGCCTACGAGCAGTACTTC.

As concerns this clonotype: Likely a read error: the CDR3 ends without its conserved phenylalanine or tryptophan. The chain joins TRBV29-1 to TRBJ1-5, with 9 bases matching TRBD1. Trimming cost V 5 bases and J 6 bases; bases outside gene matches: 11. From germline, CDR1 is SQVTM and CDR2 ANQGSEA. The CDR3 has 15 amino acids. CDR3 coding DNA: TGCAGCGTTTCGTACGGGACAGGGCTTGGTCAGCCCCAGCATTAT. Translation: CSVSYGTGLGQPQHY.

There are many counts of this clonotype. The V call is TRBV20-1, the J call TRBJ2-1, with 8 bases fitting TRBD2. This CDR3 comprises 15 residues. The trim removed 3 bases at V and 8 bases at J, leaving 12 bases unmatched. CDR1 and CDR2 (germline): DFQATT, SNEGSKA (reference sequence). CDR3 DNA sequence: TGCAGTGCTAGGAGCGTCACGGGAGGGTACGATGAGCAGTTCTTC. It specifies CSARSVTGGYDEQFF.